These 20 T cell receptor beta chains were sequenced from one sample in a study of blood T cell repertoires in COVID-19. Assay: immunoSEQ multiplex PCR; the TCRdb copy retains only in-frame clones and omits some. The sample consists of 200,000 to 300,000 clones, approximately 86% of them appearing once. The sample comprised peripheral blood. The receptors were sampled from a woman aged 25 to 45 who had recovered from COVID-19.

The rearrangement links TRBV5-1 to TRBJ1-6; D is possibly TRBD1 (6 bases). The CDR3 runs 14 residues. V lost 3 bases to trimming and J lost 7 bases, with 11 bases between them. Germline V gene sequence: CDR1 SGHRS, CDR2 YFSETQ. The CDR3 DNA sequence: TGCGCCAGCAGCTCAGGACAGCCGAATTCACCCCTCCACTTT. As protein: CASSSGQPNSPLHF.

The chain joins TRBV7-3 to TRBJ2-2; the match to TRBD2 covers 9 bases. The J segment lost 2 bases and the V segment lost 2 bases, leaving 6 bases of the junction unmatched. The germline gives CDR1 SGHTA, CDR2 FQGTGA. The CDR3 covers 17 residues. CDR3 amino acids: CASSLGSGGLNTGELFF. The CDR3 region has the DNA TGTGCCAGCAGCTTAGGTAGCGGGGGACTAAACACCGGGGAGCTGTTTTTT.

CDR3 in amino acids: CASSSGLAGGGPTDTQYF. DNA of the CDR3: TGCGCCAGCAGCTCAGGACTAGCGGGGGGCGGACCCACAGATACGCAGTATTTT. This chain uses TRBV5-1 with TRBJ2-3; 14 bases are a match to TRBD2. Trimming cost V 3 bases and J 2 bases; bases outside gene matches: 8. CDR1 SGHRS and CDR2 YFSETQ come from the germline V gene. The CDR3 runs to 18 residues.

The rearrangement joins TRBV4-2 to TRBJ2-7, with 12 bases that match TRBD2. This CDR3 region has 17 residues. Losses at the gene ends were 2 bases for V and 0 bases for J; bases not matched to a gene: 5. The germline V gene encodes CDR1 LGHNA and CDR2 YNFKEQ. The chain's CDR3 is CASSQYGLAGSSYEQYF. DNA for the CDR3: TGTGCCAGCAGCCAATACGGACTAGCGGGGAGCTCCTACGAGCAGTACTTC.

The rearrangement joins TRBV11-3 to TRBJ2-5, with D unresolved. Trimming removed 3 bases from V and 5 bases from J, with 10 bases in between. The CDR3 contains 13 residues. Per germline, CDR1 SGHNT and CDR2 YENEEA. The CDR3 protein is CASSFSVWETQYF. The CDR3 DNA is TGTGCCAGCAGCTTTAGTGTGTGGGAGACCCAGTACTTC.

This chain uses TRBV7-9 with TRBJ1-4; 8 bases agree with TRBD1. This CDR3 region has 15 residues. Germline CDR1 is SEHNR and CDR2 is FQNEAQ (reference sequence). V was pared by 4 bases and J by 8 bases, with 9 bases of the junction left unmatched. The CDR3 nucleotides are TGTGCCAGCAGCTCGGGGGACAGGATCTCAGAAAAACTGTTTTTT. It is translated as CASSSGDRISEKLFF.

The chain employs TRBV10-3 and TRBJ1-2; TRBD1 aligns across 10 bases. The V gene end was trimmed by 10 bases and the J gene end by 3 bases; junction bases not matched to a gene: 11. Germline CDR1 and CDR2: ENHRY and SYGVKD. The CDR3 is 15 residues long. CDR3 residues: CATKRGQGEYYGYTF. In DNA, the CDR3 is TGTGCCACCAAGAGAGGACAGGGGGAATACTATGGCTACACCTTC.

This chain links TRBV2 with TRBJ2-1; TRBD2 matches 9 bases. CDR1 is SNHLY, CDR2 FYNNEI, per germline. The CDR3 length is 15 residues. Trimming cost V 5 bases and J 0 bases; bases outside gene matches: 2. The CDR3 DNA reads as TGTGCCAGCAGTCTAGCGGGGCCCTCCTACAATGAGCAGTTCTTC. Translation: CASSLAGPSYNEQFF.

The chain combines TRBV5-4 with TRBJ2-1; maybe TRBD1 (5 bases). The CDR3 spans 18 residues. From germline, CDR1 is SGHNT and CDR2 YYREEE (reference sequence). V was shortened by 4 bases and J by 1 base, with 21 bases between the two germline ends. The CDR3 nucleotides are TGTGCCAGCAGCCCGCCTGGTAGCAGGGAAGAATCCTACAATGAGCAGTTCTTC. Its protein is CASSPPGSREESYNEQFF. The whole variable domain, remainder taken from reference TRBV5-4 and TRBJ2-1, is ETGVTQSPTHLIKTRGQQVTLRCSSQSGHNTVSWYQQALGQGPQFIFQYYREEENGRGNFPPRFSGLQFPNYSSELNVNALELDDSALYLCASSPPGSREESYNEQFFGPGTRLTVL.

This rearrangement joins TRBV2 to TRBJ2-7, with TRBD1 as a possible D gene (6 bases). The CDR3 is made up of 12 amino acids. Germline V gene sequence: CDR1 SNHLY, CDR2 FYNNEI. V was pared by 7 bases and J by 4 bases, with 11 bases between. CDR3 in amino acids: CASTRTGYEQYF. As DNA, the CDR3 is TGTGCCAGCACCCGAACAGGGTACGAGCAGTACTTC.

The chain couples TRBV3-1 (or the pseudogene TRBV3-2) to TRBJ2-5; 15 bases match TRBD2. Germline trimming cut 4 bases from V and 8 bases from J; bases unmatched to any gene: 5. Germline CDR1 is LGHDT and CDR2 is YNNKEL (reference sequence). There are 15 residues in the CDR3. The CDR3: CASSRGLAGGNTQYF. In DNA, the CDR3 is TGTGCCAGCAGCCGGGGACTAGCGGGGGGCAATACCCAGTACTTC.

The chain combines TRBV4-2 with TRBJ1-1; D is unclear. Germline values: CDR1 LGHNA, CDR2 YNFKEQ. Trimming shortened V by 1 base and J by 5 bases, and 20 bases separated the two germline ends. The CDR3 contains 17 residues. CDR3 in amino acids: CASSQGVGPPGGTEAFF. In DNA form, the CDR3 reads TGTGCCAGCAGCCAAGGTGTAGGACCCCCGGGAGGGACTGAAGCTTTCTTT.

CDR3 in amino acids: CASSRRGGHVTNYGYTF. The CDR3 nucleotides are TGTGCCAGTAGTCGACGGGGAGGACACGTCACTAACTATGGCTACACCTTC. The genes are TRBV19 and TRBJ1-2; weak D call: TRBD1 (5 bases). The V and J ends lost 5 bases and 0 bases respectively, with 19 bases between them. The germline V gene encodes CDR1 LNHDA and CDR2 SQIVND (reference sequence). The CDR3 loop spans 17 amino acids.

CDR3 region: CASSGRRRAQHTQYF. Written as DNA, the CDR3 is TGTGCCAGCAGTGGGCGCCGGAGGGCGCAGCATACGCAGTATTTT. The genes are TRBV2 and TRBJ2-3, with a tentative D call TRBD2 (6 bases). V lost 4 bases and J lost 7, with 18 bases in between. Germline V gene data show CDR1 as SNHLY and CDR2 as FYNNEI. CDR3 length equals 15 residues.

This rearrangement joins TRBV9 to TRBJ2-3; 7 bases agree with TRBD2. CDR1 and CDR2 from the germline V gene are SGDLS and YYNGEE. This CDR3 is built from 18 residues. V trimming: 0 bases; J trimming: 2 bases; junction bases outside the gene matches: 12. The CDR3 spells CASSVEGGRGRITDTQYF. The DNA for the CDR3 is TGTGCCAGCAGCGTAGAGGGAGGGCGGGGGAGGATCACAGATACGCAGTATTTT.

This chain uses TRBV7-2 with TRBJ1-2, with TRBD1 matching over 7 bases. Trimming cost V 6 bases and J 5 bases; bases outside gene matches: 9. This CDR3 region has 14 residues. Germline CDR1 is SGHTA and CDR2 is FQGNSA. As DNA, the CDR3 is TGTGCCAGCAGGACAGGGACCCCGGGTTATGGCTACACCTTC. Translating gives CASRTGTPGYGYTF.

The chain's CDR3 is CASSYTKGGWKTEAFF. Here the CDR3 DNA reads TGTGCCAGCAGTTACACCAAGGGAGGGTGGAAAACTGAAGCTTTCTTT. The chain recombines TRBV6-2 or TRBV6-3 with TRBJ1-1; no clear D gene. CDR1 is MNHEY, CDR2 SVGEGT, per germline. Between the trimmed V and J ends, which lost 2 bases and 5 bases, there was a span of 18 bases. CDR3 length equals 16 residues.

Details on this clone: A much larger clone lies one base from this, so it may be a read error. The J gene is TRBJ1-2, the V gene TRBV6-5; D might be TRBD1 (5 bases). This CDR3 comprises 13 residues. Between the trimmed V and J ends, which lost 6 bases and 2 bases, there was a span of 10 bases. The germline gives CDR1 MNHEY, CDR2 SVGAGI. CDR3 protein: CASSSDRNYGYTF. In DNA form, the CDR3 reads TGTGCCAGCAGCTCCGACAGAAACTATGGCTACACCTTC.

The rearrangement links TRBV7-9 to TRBJ2-2; no clear D gene. The CDR3 covers 15 residues. Trimming removed 3 bases from V and 6 bases from J, with 14 bases in between. The germline V gene has CDR1 SEHNR and CDR2 FQNEAQ (reference sequence). DNA for the CDR3: TGTGCCAGCAGCTTCGACTCTCCACATGCCGGGGAGCTGTTTTTT. The encoded protein is CASSFDSPHAGELFF.

The J gene is TRBJ2-3, the V gene TRBV11-2; TRBD2 matches at 7 bases. J gave up 4 bases and V 5 bases, and 12 bases lay outside the gene matches. Per the germline V gene, CDR1 is SGHAT and CDR2 is FQNNGV. CDR3 size: 16 residues. The CDR3 coding sequence is TGTGCCAGCAGCCCCCCGTGGGGGGGGGAACCAGATACGCAGTATTTT. Amino acid sequence: CASSPPWGGEPDTQYF.